These 27 T cell receptor beta chains were all obtained from the same sample, sequenced in a study of CD8 T cells in Susac syndrome. The RNA, 0.5 to 1 ug, was put through reverse transcription using random hexamers. Each CDR3 protein is one row after TCRdb ran MiXCR on the immunoSEQ multiplex PCR reads. The sample records about 440,000 distinct CDR3 sequences, 85% to 90% being singletons. Sequencing used CD8+ T cells from PBMCs. Receptors were obtained from a human donor with multiple sclerosis.

This clonotype was counted only a few times. This chain connects TRBV2 to TRBJ2-5, with 11 bases matching TRBD2. The germline gives CDR1 SNHLY, CDR2 FYNNEI. Trimming at V came to 6 bases and at J to 2 bases, leaving 2 bases not matched to a gene. The CDR3 is 14 residues long. CDR3 nucleotides: TGTGCCAGCAGGACTAGCGGGGAGCAAGAGACCCAGTACTTC. As protein: CASRTSGEQETQYF. Combining the CDR3 with reference TRBV2 and TRBJ2-5 gives the whole variable domain EPEVTQTPSHQVTQMGQEVILRCVPISNHLYFYWYRQILGQKVEFLVSFYNNEISEKSEIFDDQFSVERPDGSNFTLKIRSTKLEDSAMYFCASRTSGEQETQYFGPGTRLLVL.

This clonotype was observed a few times. The chain couples TRBV6-1 to TRBJ1-2, with 7 bases matching TRBD1. The trim removed 10 bases at V and 4 bases at J, leaving 9 bases unmatched. The CDR3 totals 13 residues. The germline V gene encodes CDR1 MNHNS and CDR2 SASEGT. CDR3 protein: CATSGTAVYGYTF. Written as DNA, the CDR3 is TGTGCCACCTCTGGGACAGCCGTCTATGGCTACACCTTC.

The chain is built from TRBV7-2 and TRBJ2-7, with D tentatively TRBD1 (5 bases). The germline V gene encodes CDR1 SGHTA and CDR2 FQGNSA. The CDR3 sequence is 14 residues long. Trimming shortened V by 5 bases and J by 3 bases, and 14 bases separated the two germline ends. Here the CDR3 reads CASSNPPGIYEQYF. The CDR3 coding sequence is TGTGCCAGCAGCAACCCTCCAGGGATCTACGAGCAGTACTTC.

This chain uses TRBV7-9 with TRBJ2-1, with 7 bases identical to TRBD2. The CDR3 runs 15 residues. Germline-derived CDR1 and CDR2 are SEHNR and FQNEAQ (reference sequence). The ends lost 7 bases at V and 4 bases at J; junction bases unmatched: 10. The CDR3 spells CASTSPSGEYNEQFF. The CDR3 region has the DNA TGTGCCAGCACCTCCCCTAGCGGCGAATACAATGAGCAGTTCTTC.

DNA of the CDR3: TGTGCCAGCAGCTTGACCCAGGGGTCGCATGAAAAACTGTTTTTT. It codes for CASSLTQGSHEKLFF. This chain connects TRBV5-6 to TRBJ1-4, with D perhaps matching TRBD1 (6 bases). The CDR3 has 15 amino acids. V dropped 1 base and J dropped 6 bases, with 13 bases sitting between them. Germline V CDR1 and CDR2: SGHDT, YYEEEE.

The chain is built from TRBV5-4 and TRBJ2-4; D possibly corresponds to TRBD2 (5 bases). The CDR3 sequence is 15 residues long. V lost 0 bases, J lost 7 bases, and 14 bases lay in between. The V gene's germline CDR1 is SGHNT and CDR2 YYREEE (reference sequence). CDR3 DNA: TGTGCCAGCAGCTTGGCCGCCGGTTCGGGGAACATTCAGTACTTC. Its protein is CASSLAAGSGNIQYF. The full variable domain, in which reference TRBV5-4 and TRBJ2-4 provide the parts outside the CDR3, is ETGVTQSPTHLIKTRGQQVTLRCSSQSGHNTVSWYQQALGQGPQFIFQYYREEENGRGNFPPRFSGLQFPNYSSELNVNALELDDSALYLCASSLAAGSGNIQYFGAGTRLSVL.

The chain is built from TRBV27 and TRBJ1-1; D is possibly TRBD1 (6 bases). The CDR3 sequence is 14 residues long. V gave up 10 bases and J gave up 3 bases, with 18 bases separating them. Germline CDR1 reads MNHEY; CDR2 reads SMNVEV (reference sequence). CDR3 region: CATSRGGGDTEAFF. The CDR3 DNA sequence: TGTGCCACCTCCAGGGGCGGGGGGGACACTGAAGCTTTCTTT.

CDR3 sequence reads: CAISESPEGGLKDTQYF. The CDR3, as DNA: TGTGCCATCAGTGAAAGCCCCGAGGGGGGGCTCAAAGATACGCAGTATTTT. The V call is TRBV10-3, the J call TRBJ2-3; D is perhaps TRBD2 (7 bases). The germline V gene has CDR1 ENHRY and CDR2 SYGVKD. This CDR3 contains 17 residues. Trimming stripped 3 bases from V and 5 bases from J, with 21 bases between.

CDR3 region: CASSSGEGTAYEQFF. DNA for the CDR3: TGTGCCAGCAGCTCCGGAGAGGGGACGGCCTATGAGCAGTTCTTC. The chain couples TRBV11-2 to TRBJ2-1; D assignment may be TRBD1 or TRBD2 (5 bases each). The CDR3 is 15 residues long. Germline CDR1 is SGHAT and CDR2 is FQNNGV. V lost 4 bases, J lost 8 bases, and 18 bases lay in between.

The J gene is TRBJ2-1, the V gene TRBV3-1; D could derive from TRBD1 or TRBD2 (5 bases each). Germline lookup yields CDR1 LGHDT and CDR2 YNNKEL (reference sequence). V shed 4 bases and J shed 8 bases, with 12 bases lying between them. CDR3 length: 13 residues. The CDR3 DNA is TGTGCCAGCAGCCCTATCCCGGGGCATGAGCAGTTCTTC. This translates into CASSPIPGHEQFF.

V gene TRBV27 combines with J gene TRBJ2-7; D is perhaps TRBD1 (6 bases). This CDR3 is 19 amino acids long. In germline, CDR1 is MNHEY, CDR2 SMNVEV (reference sequence). V was pared by 0 bases and J by 0 bases, with 21 bases between. As DNA, the CDR3 is TGTGCCAGCAGTTTATCTTACAGGGTATTGCCGTCGAGCTCCTACGAGCAGTACTTC. This sequence encodes CASSLSYRVLPSSSYEQYF.

The J gene is TRBJ2-3, the V gene TRBV7-9; D gene ambiguous. Germline CDR1 and CDR2: SEHNR and FQNEAQ (reference sequence). Trimming took off 11 bases at V and 1 base at J, with 13 bases between the two ends. The CDR3 sequence is 13 residues long. CDR3 residues: CAVGARGTDTQYF. CDR3 in DNA: TGTGCCGTGGGCGCCCGGGGCACAGATACGCAGTATTTT.

As DNA, the CDR3 is TGTGCCACCCTCACTAGCGGGAGCCTCTACAATGAGCAGTTCTTC. Its protein product is CATLTSGSLYNEQFF. This rearrangement joins TRBV19 to TRBJ2-1, with 11 bases lining up with TRBD2. The J segment lost 3 bases and the V segment lost 10 bases, leaving 8 bases of the junction unmatched. CDR1 and CDR2 (germline): LNHDA, SQIVND (reference sequence). The CDR3 runs to 15 residues.

This clonotype was found once. The rearrangement links TRBV24-1 to TRBJ2-1; no definite D call. V was shortened by 3 bases and J by 5 bases, with 4 bases between the two germline ends. CDR3 length equals 12 residues. Looked up from germline, CDR1 is KGHDR and CDR2 is SFDVKD. The CDR3 is CATSDRNNEQFF. DNA of the CDR3: TGTGCCACCAGTGATAGGAACAATGAGCAGTTCTTC.

V usage is TRBV28 and J usage is TRBJ1-2; no clear D gene. This CDR3 region has 13 residues. V lost 7 bases to trimming and J lost 2 bases, with 11 bases between them. Germline loops: CDR1 MDHEN, CDR2 SYDVKM. In nucleotides, the CDR3 is TGTGCCAGCAAGGAAGTAGGGAACTATGGCTACACCTTC. Translated, it gives CASKEVGNYGYTF.

The rearrangement uses TRBV7-6 and TRBJ1-5; D is unclear. The V gene lost 3 bases and the J gene lost 4 bases, with 13 bases spanning the gap. This CDR3 comprises 15 residues. CDR1 is SGHVS and CDR2 is FNYEAQ in the germline V gene. The CDR3 region is CASSFGPDLNQPQHF. The CDR3 DNA is TGTGCCAGCAGCTTTGGGCCAGACCTTAATCAGCCCCAGCATTTT.

The CDR3 region is CASSQDRGRLEQFF. The CDR3 DNA sequence: TGCGCCAGCAGCCAAGATCGGGGCCGTCTCGAGCAGTTCTTC. The chain employs TRBV4-1 and TRBJ2-1; perhaps D is TRBD1 or TRBD2 (5 bases each). Per germline, CDR1 MGHRA and CDR2 YSYEKL. Trimming took off 0 bases at V and 10 bases at J, with 13 bases between the two ends. This CDR3 has 14 residues.

The chain links TRBV2 to TRBJ1-5; weak D call: TRBD1 (6 bases). CDR1 and CDR2 from the germline V gene are SNHLY and FYNNEI. The CDR3 is made up of 12 amino acids. The V end lost 7 bases, the J end lost 6 bases, and 10 bases lay between the germline ends. DNA for the CDR3: TGTGCCAGCAAGACAGGAGGTCAGCCCCAGCATTTT. Encoded protein: CASKTGGQPQHF. The entire variable domain, with the rest obtained from reference TRBV2 and TRBJ1-5, is as follows: EPEVTQTPSHQVTQMGQEVILRCVPISNHLYFYWYRQILGQKVEFLVSFYNNEISEKSEIFDDQFSVERPDGSNFTLKIRSTKLEDSAMYFCASKTGGQPQHFGDGTRLSIL.

As DNA, the CDR3 is TGCAGCATCTTCGCGGGTACCTATGGCTACACCTTC. Amino acid sequence: CSIFAGTYGYTF. The chain is built from TRBV29-1 and TRBJ1-2; D gene unclear. CDR1 and CDR2 from the germline V gene are SQVTM and ANQGSEA. This CDR3 is built from 12 residues. Deletions cut 8 bases from V and 4 bases from J, with 14 bases between. The complete variable domain, with remaining parts taken from reference TRBV29-1 and TRBJ1-2, reads SAVISQKPSRDICQRGTSLTIQCQVDSQVTMMFWYRQQPGQSLTLIATANQGSEATYESGFVIDKFPISRPNLTFSTLTVSNMSPEDSSIYLCSIFAGTYGYTFGSGTRLTVV.

This chain joins TRBV11-2 and TRBJ2-6, with a tentative D call TRBD2 (6 bases). With 3 bases removed from V and 1 base from J, the gap between germline ends came to 16 bases. CDR1 is SGHAT and CDR2 is FQNNGV in the germline V gene. This CDR3 is built from 18 residues. The CDR3 DNA reads as TGTGCCAGCAGCTTTCTCGGGACGGGAGTTTCTGGGGCCAACGTCCTGACTTTC. It translates to CASSFLGTGVSGANVLTF. Based on the CDR3 plus reference TRBV11-2 and TRBJ2-6, the full variable domain is EAGVAQSPRYKIIEKRQSVAFWCNPISGHATLYWYQQILGQGPKLLIQFQNNGVVDDSQLPKDRFSAERLKGVDSTLKIQPAKLEDSAVYLCASSFLGTGVSGANVLTFGAGSRLTVL.

The chain has TRBV12-3 or TRBV12-4 and TRBJ2-5; D not resolved. V lost 5 bases, J lost 0 bases, and 4 bases lay in between. CDR3 length: 12 residues. The CDR3 here is CASSRDQETQYF. Here the CDR3 DNA reads TGTGCCAGCAGTCGGGACCAAGAGACCCAGTACTTC.

V usage is TRBV30 and J usage is TRBJ2-2; D not certain. Trimming removed 5 bases at V and 8 bases at J, with 9 bases between. Germline CDR1 and CDR2: GTSNPN and SVGIG (reference sequence). The CDR3 extends over 11 amino acids. The CDR3: CAWVTPGELFF. CDR3 sequence (DNA): TGTGCCTGGGTGACCCCGGGGGAGCTGTTTTTT.

V is TRBV27 and J is TRBJ1-1; weak D call: TRBD1 (5 bases). Germline V gene lookup returns CDR1 MNHEY and CDR2 SMNVEV (reference sequence). The CDR3 is made up of 13 amino acids. V lost 8 bases and J lost 1, with 11 bases in between. CDR3 sequence (DNA): TGTGCCAGCGGGCTCGGACAGAACACTGAAGCTTTCTTT. It translates to CASGLGQNTEAFF.

The rearrangement links TRBV6-5 to TRBJ2-5, with D possibly TRBD2 on 6 matching bases. CDR3 length: 13 amino acids. The V end was cut by 10 bases, the J end by 0 bases, with 12 bases between. Germline CDR1 and CDR2: MNHEY and SVGAGI. CDR3 region: CATRGGYQETQYF. CDR3 nucleotides: TGTGCCACCCGAGGAGGGTACCAAGAGACCCAGTACTTC.

This rearrangement joins TRBV25-1 to TRBJ1-2; no definite D call. This CDR3 has 16 amino acids. The ends were cut back, 6 bases at V and 1 base at J, with 18 bases in the middle. Germline CDR1 MGHDK, CDR2 SYGVNS. CDR3 protein: CASSSSGWPLNYGYTF. The CDR3 nucleotides read TGTGCCAGCAGCAGCAGTGGGTGGCCCCTTAACTATGGCTACACCTTC.

V gene TRBV27 combines with J gene TRBJ2-7; TRBD2 matches at 10 bases. Germline loops: CDR1 MNHEY, CDR2 SMNVEV (reference sequence). This CDR3 has 16 residues. The ends lost 0 bases at V and 0 bases at J; junction bases unmatched: 2. This CDR3 is CASSLSASGSSYEQYF. The DNA for the CDR3 is TGTGCCAGCAGTTTATCCGCTAGCGGGAGCTCCTACGAGCAGTACTTC.

This clonotype was detected only once. The chain uses TRBV4-1 and TRBJ1-1; D gene uncertain. This CDR3 comprises 14 residues. Trimming cost V 5 bases and J 4 bases, with 14 bases left between them. Germline CDR1 MGHRA, CDR2 YSYEKL. The CDR3 bases are TGCGCCAGCAGCGAACTAGACGTGGGCACTGAAGCTTTCTTT. This codes for CASSELDVGTEAFF.